This record covers a single T cell receptor beta chain. Its target is unknown. Regions amplified from RNA transcripts were the TCR beta CDR3 regions. First-round RT-PCR targeting the TCR CDR3 was performed with the HTBI primer set. TCRdb passed the multiplex PCR reads through MiXCR, listing each CDR3 protein once. Here the sample spans 300,000 to 450,000 distinct CDR3 sequences, more than 20% being singletons. This sample is drawn from a study of T cells in Graves' hyperthyroidism and ophthalmopathy. Background on the study: Peripheral blood draws took place at initial diagnosis, ahead of any treatment.

Overall study findings and caveats: Most thyroid clonotypes expanded above 0.001 were also detected in blood.

In germline, CDR1 is SGHTA, CDR2 FQGTGA. The V and J ends lost 0 bases and 5 bases, in that order; junction bases with no gene match: 7. The CDR3 contains 16 residues. Across 18 months, stable Graves' hyperthyroidism was marked by no progression to ophthalmopathy. Every diagnosis used clinical symptoms, serum thyroxine and TRAb, thyroid ultrasound and orbital computed tomography. The gene calls are TRBV7-3 and TRBJ2-5; 9 positions agree with TRBD2. The TCR sequence derives from a man aged 45 to 65 with Graves' hyperthyroidism. Input material: blood. CDR3 coding DNA: TGTGCCAGCAGCTTAACAGGGGGCGGGAGGGCCGAGACCCAGTACTTC. The encoded protein is CASSLTGGGRAETQYF.